These 22 T cell receptor beta chains came from one sample sequenced in a study of CD8 T cells in Susac syndrome. RNA was extracted with the RNeasy kit, and a quantity of roughly 0.45 to 1 ug was reverse transcribed using random hexamers. TCRdb used MiXCR to reprocess the immunoSEQ multiplex PCR reads, holding one entry per CDR3 protein. The sample holds about 240,000 distinct CDR3 sequences, about 96% seen once. Sample: CD4+ T cells from PBMCs. Receptor source: a human donor with Susac syndrome.

Points on this clonotype: The germline gene is not matched at one end of the junction; a read error may be the cause. The gene calls are TRBV29-1 and TRBJ1-1; D ambiguous. The CDR3 has 14 residues. Germline V gene data show CDR1 as SQVTM and CDR2 as ANQGSEA. CDR3 loop: CSVIRTQKATEVFF. The CDR3 nucleotides are TGCAGCGTTATACGGACTCAAAAGGCCACTGAAGTTTTCTTT.

The chain has TRBV5-1 and TRBJ2-2; D not resolved. V dropped 0 bases and J dropped 0 bases, with 3 bases sitting between them. Germline V gene lookup returns CDR1 SGHRS and CDR2 YFSETQ. This CDR3 is 14 amino acids long. The CDR3 loop is CASSLEANTGELFF. The CDR3 region has the DNA TGCGCCAGCAGCTTGGAGGCGAACACCGGGGAGCTGTTTTTT.

The chain is built from TRBV20-1 and TRBJ1-5; TRBD1 matches at 7 bases. Losses at the gene ends were 3 bases for V and 6 bases for J; bases not matched to a gene: 11. Germline CDR1 and CDR2: DFQATT and SNEGSKA (reference sequence). The CDR3 consists of 15 residues. The CDR3 bases are TGCAGTGCTAGCCCTAAACAGGGGAGTAGTCAGCCCCAGCATTTT. It translates to CSASPKQGSSQPQHF.

This clonotype is a singleton in its sample. This rearrangement joins TRBV3-1 to TRBJ2-3; no firm D call. CDR1 is LGHDT and CDR2 is YNNKEL in the germline V gene (reference sequence). The V gene lost 5 bases and the J gene lost 0 bases, with 12 bases spanning the gap. The CDR3 totals 15 residues. In nucleotides, the CDR3 is TGTGCCAGCAGCTTCGACATACCTAGCACAGATACGCAGTATTTT. Protein: CASSFDIPSTDTQYF.

This clonotype was recorded only once. The J gene is TRBJ2-7, the V gene TRBV5-1, with a tentative D call TRBD2 (6 bases). The CDR3 is made up of 20 amino acids. Trimming stripped 2 bases from V and 2 bases from J, with 29 bases between. Germline CDR1 SGHRS, CDR2 YFSETQ. CDR3 sequence reads: CASSFGGKGPRGSGPYEQYF. CDR3 bases: TGCGCCAGCAGCTTTGGAGGGAAAGGTCCACGTGGGTCAGGCCCCTACGAGCAGTACTTC.

This clonotype was seen once. The chain combines TRBV28 with TRBJ1-2; a possible D gene is TRBD1 (5 bases). The length of the CDR3 is 13 residues. The V end lost 6 bases, the J end lost 7 bases, and 15 bases lay between the germline ends. Germline lookup yields CDR1 MDHEN and CDR2 SYDVKM. The CDR3 spells CASSPMGEGGYTF. In DNA, the CDR3 is TGTGCCAGCAGCCCTATGGGGGAGGGTGGCTACACCTTC.

This chain uses TRBV5-6 with TRBJ1-1, with D perhaps TRBD1 (5 bases). V lost 0 bases and J 5 bases, leaving 11 bases between the germline ends. CDR1 SGHDT and CDR2 YYEEEE come from the germline V gene. The CDR3 contains 14 residues. CDR3 amino acids: CASSLGQGGTEAFF. The DNA of the CDR3 is TGTGCCAGCAGCTTGGGTCAGGGAGGAACTGAAGCTTTCTTT.

V and J are TRBV9 and TRBJ1-3, with D possibly being TRBD1 (5 bases). Per germline, CDR1 SGDLS and CDR2 YYNGEE. The CDR3 is made up of 15 amino acids. The V end was cut by 3 bases, the J end by 4 bases, with 14 bases between. CDR3 amino acids: CASSGHTGGGNTIYF. The CDR3 coding sequence is TGTGCCAGCAGCGGACACACAGGAGGCGGAAACACCATATATTTT.

The CDR3 DNA follows: TGTGCCTCTCCCCAAACGGGAGCTGGGGCCAACGTCCTGACTTTC. It yields the protein CASPQTGAGANVLTF. This rearrangement joins TRBV30 to TRBJ2-6; D is perhaps TRBD2 (6 bases). Germline V CDR1 and CDR2: GTSNPN, SVGIG (reference sequence). Trimming cost V 7 bases and J 2 bases, with 15 bases left between them. The CDR3 extends over 15 amino acids.

This clonotype was found once. The V and J genes are TRBV9 and TRBJ2-1, with TRBD1 matching over 10 bases. Trimming cost V 5 bases and J 4 bases; bases outside gene matches: 6. Germline V gene data show CDR1 as SGDLS and CDR2 as YYNGEE. This CDR3 comprises 15 residues. The DNA for the CDR3 is TGTGCCAGCAGGGGACAGGGGCCGAAGTACAATGAGCAGTTCTTC. This gives the protein CASRGQGPKYNEQFF.

J is TRBJ2-3 and V is TRBV20-1; no clear D. V was clipped by 0 bases and J by 0 bases, with 7 bases between them. Looked up from germline, CDR1 is DFQATT and CDR2 is SNEGSKA (reference sequence). The CDR3 totals 14 residues. CDR3 sequence: CSARDPKSTDTQYF. For the CDR3, the DNA is TGCAGTGCTAGAGATCCCAAAAGCACAGATACGCAGTATTTT.

The chain recombines TRBV24-1 with TRBJ2-1; 8 bases match TRBD2. The germline gives CDR1 KGHDR, CDR2 SFDVKD. This CDR3 is built from 17 residues. Unmatched junction bases numbered 14, after V lost 4 bases and J lost 7 bases. DNA of the CDR3: TGTGCCACCAGTGAGGCTATTAGTAGCGGGAATTTGAATGAGCAGTTCTTC. Translating gives CATSEAISSGNLNEQFF.

The chain recombines TRBV24-1 with TRBJ2-3, with 9 bases matching TRBD1. Looked up from germline, CDR1 is KGHDR and CDR2 is SFDVKD. CDR3 size: 15 residues. V was clipped by 5 bases and J by 2 bases; unmatched bases: 4. The CDR3 nucleotides are TGTGCCACCAGTGCGGGGACAGGGTCCACAGATACGCAGTATTTT. It translates to CATSAGTGSTDTQYF.

This clonotype was observed a single time. V usage is TRBV6-2 or TRBV6-3 and J usage is TRBJ2-5; 7 bases line up with TRBD1. Per the germline V gene, CDR1 is MNHEY and CDR2 is SVGEGT. V was pared by 6 bases and J by 7 bases, with 5 bases of the junction left unmatched. The CDR3 runs to 12 residues. The CDR3 loop reads CASRTGIRTQYF. CDR3 coding DNA: TGTGCCAGCAGGACAGGGATTCGGACCCAGTACTTC.

This chain links TRBV25-1 with TRBJ2-1; D might be TRBD1 (5 bases). The germline V gene has CDR1 MGHDK and CDR2 SYGVNS. The V end lost 2 bases, the J end lost 6 bases, and 11 bases lay between the germline ends. This CDR3 spans 14 amino acids. The CDR3 DNA sequence: TGTGCCAGCAGTGAAATGGGGCAGCGCAATGAGCAGTTCTTC. The encoded protein is CASSEMGQRNEQFF.

The rearrangement joins TRBV5-1 to TRBJ2-5; possibly TRBD1 for D (6 bases). There are 13 residues in the CDR3. The germline CDR1 and CDR2 sequences are SGHRS and YFSETQ. V lost 4 bases and J 3 bases, leaving 10 bases between the germline ends. This CDR3 reads CASSVDREETQYF. The CDR3 DNA sequence: TGCGCCAGCAGCGTGGACAGAGAAGAGACCCAGTACTTC.

Regarding this clonotype: Sequence at one end of the junction differs from germline and may be a read error. This rearrangement joins TRBV7-9 to TRBJ2-2; 11 nucleotides align to TRBD2. Germline assignment: CDR1 SEHNR and CDR2 FQNEAQ (reference sequence). CDR3 size: 14 residues. CDR3 DNA sequence: TGTGCCAGCAGCCTAGCGGGAGGCGGCGGGGAGCTGTTTTTT. Amino acid sequence: CASSLAGGGGELFF.

The V call is TRBV29-1, the J call TRBJ1-2, with D uncertain. The CDR3 has 12 amino acids. The germline V and J ends were trimmed by 7 bases and 1 base, with 10 bases remaining between them. CDR1 and CDR2 from the germline V gene are SQVTM and ANQGSEA. CDR3 in DNA: TGCAGCGCCCTCGGCAGTAACTATGGCTACACCTTC. It codes for CSALGSNYGYTF.

The chain links TRBV20-1 to TRBJ2-3; 9 bases align to TRBD2. Germline V gene data show CDR1 as DFQATT and CDR2 as SNEGSKA (reference sequence). Unmatched junction bases numbered 12, after V lost 6 bases and J lost 5 bases. There are 15 residues in the CDR3. The CDR3 coding sequence is TGCAGTGCCCCAGCCGGCGGGAGGGGCCAAGATACGCAGTATTTT. As protein: CSAPAGGRGQDTQYF.

The chain employs TRBV20-1 and TRBJ2-1; D may be TRBD1 or TRBD2 (5 bases each). The CDR3 has 13 amino acids. From germline, CDR1 is DFQATT and CDR2 SNEGSKA (reference sequence). V lost 3 bases and J lost 6, with 12 bases in between. The CDR3 spells CSASGVGGNEQFF. The CDR3 coding sequence is TGCAGTGCTAGTGGTGTTGGGGGCAATGAGCAGTTCTTC.

The chain couples TRBV12-3 or TRBV12-4 to TRBJ1-1; the D is unclear. CDR3 size: 11 residues. V dropped 7 bases and J dropped 7 bases, with 10 bases sitting between them. The CDR3 DNA sequence: TGTGCCAGCACTCGAAAGCTTGAAGCTTTCTTT. Translating it yields CASTRKLEAFF.

This chain joins TRBV20-1 and TRBJ1-5; perhaps TRBD1 as D (5 bases). The V gene lost 3 bases and the J gene lost 7 bases, with 16 bases spanning the gap. The germline V gene has CDR1 DFQATT and CDR2 SNEGSKA (reference sequence). The CDR3 has 14 residues. DNA for the CDR3: TGCAGTGCTAGGACCCCCAATGGGGACCAGCCCCAGCATTTT. This translates into CSARTPNGDQPQHF.